The clone carrying this T cell receptor beta chain was found a few times. Its antigen is unidentified. The sample comes from a study of beta chain features in type 1 diabetes. A single heparinised draw of roughly 120 mL on average was taken per donor. Findings and caveats of the study: The VDJ junctions of type 1 diabetes patients carried fewer insertions and more deletions. In all four CD4+ subsets, TCRB CDR3 length was significantly, moderately reduced in type 1 diabetes.

Isolated RNA was reverse transcribed in full, so expressed TCRB transcripts were sequenced. Only in-frame clones appear in the TCRdb table, and some are missing; sequencing was by immunoSEQ multiplex PCR. The sample carries hundreds of thousands of clones, 11% to 15% recorded once. The V gene's germline CDR1 is SGHRS and CDR2 YFSETQ. V dropped 6 bases and J dropped 1; count of bases not matched to a gene: 6. This CDR3 comprises 15 residues. This TCR derives from a man aged 18 to 35 with type 1 diabetes. This chain joins TRBV5-1 and TRBJ2-2; 7 bases map to TRBD1. The specimen was naive CD4+ T cells from blood. CDR3: CASTKDRENTGELFF. CDR3 in DNA: TGCGCCAGCACGAAAGACAGGGAGAACACCGGGGAGCTGTTTTTT.